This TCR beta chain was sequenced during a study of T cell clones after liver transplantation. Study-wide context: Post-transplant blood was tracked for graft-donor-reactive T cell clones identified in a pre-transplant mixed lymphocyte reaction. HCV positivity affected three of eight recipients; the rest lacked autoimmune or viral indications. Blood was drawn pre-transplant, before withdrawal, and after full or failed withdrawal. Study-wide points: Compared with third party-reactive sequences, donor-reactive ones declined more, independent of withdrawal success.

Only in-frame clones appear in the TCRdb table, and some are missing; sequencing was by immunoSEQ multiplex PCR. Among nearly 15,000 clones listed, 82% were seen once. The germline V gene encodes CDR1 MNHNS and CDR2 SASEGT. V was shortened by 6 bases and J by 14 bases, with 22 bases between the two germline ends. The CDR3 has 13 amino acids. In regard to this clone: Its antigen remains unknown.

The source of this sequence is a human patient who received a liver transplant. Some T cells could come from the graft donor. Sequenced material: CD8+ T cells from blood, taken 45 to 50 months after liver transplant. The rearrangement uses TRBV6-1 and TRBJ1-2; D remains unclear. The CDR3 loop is CASRAPLVWELTF. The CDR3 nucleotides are TGTGCCAGCAGGGCTCCATTGGTCTGGGAGTTGACCTTC.